These 9 T cell receptor beta chains were all obtained from the same sample, sequenced in a study of blood T cells in healthy people across ages. A second PCR, run for 7 to 11 cycles, used a sample-barcoded 5' primer plus a J-beta primer mix. MiXCR was run by TCRdb on the 5' RACE reads, yielding one entry per CDR3 protein. Among some 850,000 distinct CDR3 sequences listed, approximately 24% were seen once. These data were also filed under a second study, of T cells of mothers and their children.

What was sequenced was blood. The receptors originated from a boy between 10 and 17 years old in good health.

In this sample, this clonotype turned up a few times. The CDR3 sequence is CASSKTGQGKTGELFF. The CDR3 DNA is TGTGCCAGCAGTAAGACGGGACAGGGCAAGACCGGGGAGCTGTTTTTT. The chain has TRBV27 and TRBJ2-2; 9 positions agree with TRBD1. Per the germline V gene, CDR1 is MNHEY and CDR2 is SMNVEV (reference sequence). The V segment lost 5 bases and the J segment 5 bases; nucleotides outside the gene matches: 9. The CDR3 sequence is 16 residues long.

The chain is built from TRBV4-2 and TRBJ2-1; 12 positions agree with TRBD2. CDR1 is LGHNA and CDR2 is YNFKEQ in the germline V gene. V trimming: 4 bases; J trimming: 7 bases; junction bases outside the gene matches: 11. The CDR3 consists of 17 residues. The CDR3 is CASSPTSLAGGPNEQFF. The DNA for the CDR3 is TGTGCCAGCAGCCCCACTTCGCTAGCGGGGGGGCCAAATGAGCAGTTCTTC.

The chain links TRBV3-1 to TRBJ2-1, with 9 bases aligning to TRBD2. The CDR3 loop spans 16 amino acids. Trimming cost V 2 bases and J 2 bases; bases outside gene matches: 4. Germline CDR1 is LGHDT and CDR2 is YNNKEL (reference sequence). CDR3 nucleotides: TGTGCCAGCAGCCAAATGGGCGGGGGGGCCTACAATGAGCAGTTCTTC. It is translated as CASSQMGGGAYNEQFF.

This clonotype was picked up one time. A read error may produce the germline difference seen at one junction end. V and J are TRBV9 and TRBJ1-1; D unclear. Germline CDR1 is SGDLS and CDR2 is YYNGEE. The CDR3 totals 15 residues. CDR3 in amino acids: CTSSVAAAQNTEAFF. The CDR3 DNA reads as TGTACCAGCAGCGTAGCTGCAGCCCAGAACACTGAAGCTTTCTTT.

This clonotype turned up a few times. The rearrangement joins TRBV12-3 or TRBV12-4 to TRBJ2-5; the match to TRBD1 covers 10 bases. After removal of 5 bases from V and 5 bases from J, the junction contained 23 bases not matched to a gene. This CDR3 spans 20 amino acids. This CDR3 is CASSPTPGQGPRIIRETQYF. The CDR3 coding sequence is TGTGCCAGCAGTCCCACACCGGGACAGGGGCCACGGATAATCCGGGAGACCCAGTACTTC.

On this clonotype itself: Since the CDR3 does not end with the conserved phenylalanine or tryptophan, this likely comes from a read error. The chain combines TRBV7-2 with TRBJ2-4, with D possibly TRBD2 on 6 matching bases. Per germline, CDR1 SGHTA and CDR2 FQGNSA. The CDR3 has 13 amino acids. Trimming cost V 4 bases and J 4 bases, with 8 bases left between them. In DNA form, the CDR3 reads TGTGCCAGCAGCTGGGGGGAGAAAAACATTCAGTACATC. Translation: CASSWGEKNIQYI.

This clonotype appeared a few times. The J gene is TRBJ1-6, the V gene TRBV7-3, with TRBD1 identical over 9 bases. CDR3 length equals 16 residues. V lost 2 bases and J lost 7; bases outside the gene matches: 6. The V gene's germline CDR1 is SGHTA and CDR2 FQGTGA. The CDR3 protein is CASSLSGQGNNSPLHF. The CDR3 DNA reads as TGTGCCAGCAGCTTATCGGGACAGGGAAACAATTCACCCCTCCACTTT.

This clonotype was seen more than once but under ten times. V is TRBV18 and J is TRBJ2-5; possibly TRBD2 for D (6 bases). CDR3 size: 17 residues. Trimming shortened V by 2 bases and J by 1 base, and 17 bases separated the two germline ends. The germline gives CDR1 KGHSH, CDR2 LQKENI. The CDR3 protein is CASSPILARGPQETQYF. For the CDR3, the DNA is TGTGCCAGCTCACCAATTCTAGCGAGAGGCCCCCAAGAGACCCAGTACTTC.

This sequence joins TRBV29-1 and TRBJ2-5; no clear D gene. The J call is doubtful: the DNA matches TRBJ2-7 better. Germline CDR1 SQVTM, CDR2 ANQGSEA. This CDR3 has 11 amino acids. The CDR3 loop is CSARHLYEQYF. In DNA form, the CDR3 reads TGCAGCGCTCGACACCTTTACGAGCAGTACTTC.